Included here is one T cell receptor (beta chain) sequence, with context. The sample is drawn from a study of blood T cell repertoires in COVID-19. This CDR3 spans 15 amino acids. From germline, CDR1 is SGHTA and CDR2 FQGNSA. The V segment lost 1 base and the J segment 6 bases; nucleotides outside the gene matches: 3. Study processing details: How many nucleated cells were present was estimated from reference gene primer amplification. Sequencing used immunoSEQ multiplex PCR; TCRdb keeps in-frame clones, though not all of them. V, J and clone size are taken as reported in that table, and D and trimming were inferred from the DNA itself. The sample has approximately 200,000 clones, roughly 90% seen once; the top ten hold roughly 2.4%.

This receptor was obtained from a woman between 45 and 60 years old with acute or convalescent COVID-19. The material sequenced was peripheral blood. The chain links TRBV7-2 to TRBJ2-7; 13 positions agree with TRBD2. In nucleotides, the CDR3 is TGTGCCAGCAGCTTAGTGGGACTAGCGGGGTCCGAGCAGTACTTC. Its protein is CASSLVGLAGSEQYF.